The present TCR beta chain was sequenced within a study of blood T cell repertoires in COVID-19. In the authors' methods: Estimation of nucleated cell counts relied on the amplification of reference gene primers. TCRdb's table, derived via immunoSEQ multiplex PCR, lists solely in-frame clones and lacks some. That table supplies the V and J calls and clone size; D and trimming were determined from the DNA. The sample holds approximately 250,000 clones; 80% to 90% are singletons and the top ten take about 4%. This CDR3 contains 14 residues. Losses at the gene ends were 1 base for V and 7 bases for J; bases not matched to a gene: 7. The V gene's germline CDR1 is LGHNA and CDR2 YNFKEQ.

The rearrangement uses TRBV4-2 and TRBJ2-7, with 7 bases identical to TRBD2. Sequencing input: PBMCs or T cells enriched from blood (not recorded which). The TCR was taken from a woman aged 25-40 years with acute COVID-19. The CDR3 nucleotides read TGTGCCAGCAGCCAAGCCGCAACTAGCGTTGAGCAGTACTTC. Residues: CASSQAATSVEQYF.